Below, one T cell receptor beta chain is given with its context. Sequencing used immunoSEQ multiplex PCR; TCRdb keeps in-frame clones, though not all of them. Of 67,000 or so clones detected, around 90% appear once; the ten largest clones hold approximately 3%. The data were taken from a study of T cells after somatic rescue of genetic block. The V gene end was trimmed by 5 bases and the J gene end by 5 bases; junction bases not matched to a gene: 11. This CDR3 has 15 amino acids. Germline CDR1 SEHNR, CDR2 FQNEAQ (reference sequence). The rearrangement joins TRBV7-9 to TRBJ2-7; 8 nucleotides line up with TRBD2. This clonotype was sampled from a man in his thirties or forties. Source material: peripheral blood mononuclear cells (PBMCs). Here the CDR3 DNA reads TGTGCCAGCAGCCTTCGTAGCGGGATTCCCCACGAGCAGTACTTC. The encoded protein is CASSLRSGIPHEQYF.